The 14 T cell receptor beta chains in this list originate from one sample, sequenced in a study of T cells after somatic rescue of genetic block. Profiling relied on immunoSEQ multiplex PCR, and the TCRdb table lists in-frame clones only, not all of them. The data hold around 70,000 clones, with around 93% observed a single time. Sequencing was done on a sample of peripheral blood mononuclear cells (PBMCs). All receptors come from a man in his forties.

The J gene is TRBJ2-5, the V gene TRBV4-1; TRBD1 or TRBD2 may be the D gene (5 bases each). The length of the CDR3 is 15 residues. CDR1 MGHRA and CDR2 YSYEKL come from the germline V gene. V shed 2 bases and J shed 0 bases, with 10 bases lying between them. CDR3 in amino acids: CASSQTGTDQETQYF. In DNA form, the CDR3 reads TGCGCCAGCAGCCAAACCGGGACGGACCAAGAGACCCAGTACTTC.

J is TRBJ2-7 and V is TRBV2; weak D call: TRBD2 (5 bases). V was pared by 8 bases and J by 5 bases, with 7 bases between. The CDR3 extends over 10 amino acids. Looked up from germline, CDR1 is SNHLY and CDR2 is FYNNEI. The CDR3 sequence is CASLRDEQYF. CDR3 DNA: TGTGCCAGCCTGAGGGACGAGCAGTACTTC.

This rearrangement joins TRBV6-5 to TRBJ2-1; the D gene is possibly TRBD1 (5 bases). Germline V gives CDR1 MNHEY, CDR2 SVGAGI. CDR3 size: 15 residues. V was pared by 2 bases and J by 3 bases, with 11 bases between. The DNA of the CDR3 is TGTGCCAGCAGTTACAGGGGCCCCCTCTACAATGAGCAGTTCTTC. The encoded protein is CASSYRGPLYNEQFF.

The J gene is TRBJ2-1, the V gene TRBV27; TRBD1 matches 9 bases. V shed 5 bases, J shed 14 bases, and the junction held 10 bases outside the gene matches. Germline V gene data show CDR1 as MNHEY and CDR2 as SMNVEV (reference sequence). There are 13 residues in the CDR3. DNA of the CDR3: TGTGCCAGCAGTACAGGGGGCACGCGAAAGGAGTTCTTC. This encodes CASSTGGTRKEFF.

The chain has TRBV28 and TRBJ1-1, with D hard to call. This CDR3 is 15 amino acids long. CDR1 and CDR2 from the germline V gene are MDHEN and SYDVKM. With 8 bases removed from V and 5 bases from J, the gap between germline ends came to 21 bases. CDR3 sequence: CASSTLFGSGTEAFF. The CDR3 DNA reads as TGTGCCAGCTCGACATTGTTCGGGTCGGGAACTGAAGCTTTCTTT.

In DNA form, the CDR3 reads TGTGCCAGCAGTTACTTCGACGGAGAGACCCAGTACTTC. Protein product: CASSYFDGETQYF. This chain joins TRBV6-6 and TRBJ2-5; D gene ambiguous. Germline V gives CDR1 MNHNY, CDR2 SVGAGI (reference sequence). The CDR3 contains 13 residues. V was clipped by 1 base and J by 4 bases, with 7 bases between them.

V gene TRBV4-3 combines with J gene TRBJ1-1, with D possibly matching TRBD1 (5 bases). This CDR3 contains 15 residues. Trimming left V 1 base short and J 0 bases short, with 9 bases between. The germline V gene encodes CDR1 LGHNA and CDR2 YSLEER. The CDR3 reads CASSQGLRVNTEAFF. The CDR3 DNA follows: TGCGCCAGCAGCCAAGGACTCAGGGTGAACACTGAAGCTTTCTTT.

The gene calls are TRBV30 and TRBJ1-3, with D tentatively TRBD1 (6 bases). The CDR3 has 15 amino acids. Germline V CDR1 and CDR2: GTSNPN, SVGIG (reference sequence). V was trimmed by 1 base and J by 4 bases, leaving 14 bases between them. In nucleotides, the CDR3 is TGTGCCTGGAGTGCCCGGGCAGGGGTGGGAAACACCATATATTTT. It specifies CAWSARAGVGNTIYF.

This chain links TRBV29-1 with TRBJ2-7, with D perhaps matching TRBD1 (5 bases). This CDR3 is built from 12 residues. Trimming removed 7 bases at V and 2 bases at J, with 12 bases between. CDR1 is SQVTM, CDR2 ANQGSEA, per germline. The DNA for the CDR3 is TGCAGCGCTGGCAGGGTTGCCTACGAGCAGTACTTC. Translation: CSAGRVAYEQYF.

The chain joins TRBV19 to TRBJ2-2; D is ambiguous. Germline CDR1 and CDR2: LNHDA and SQIVND (reference sequence). The CDR3 is 13 residues long. Trimming cost V 6 bases and J 9 bases, with 14 bases left between them. CDR3 in DNA: TGTGCCAGTAGCCCACCCGCTACACGGGAGCTGTTTTTT. This encodes CASSPPATRELFF.

CDR3 DNA: TGTGCCAGCTCACCCGTTCGAGCGGGGGGGCCCACCGGGGAGCTGTTTTTT. Its protein is CASSPVRAGGPTGELFF. J is TRBJ2-2 and V is TRBV18, with 10 bases fitting TRBD2. Trimming removed 3 bases from V and 4 bases from J; junction bases left unmatched: 8. The CDR3 has 17 residues. In germline, CDR1 is KGHSH, CDR2 LQKENI.

This clone was counted a single time. The V gene is TRBV10-1, the J gene TRBJ2-3; D might be TRBD2 (6 bases). Germline V CDR1 and CDR2: WNHNN, SYGVQD (reference sequence). The CDR3 is made up of 15 amino acids. The V end lost 6 bases, the J end lost 2 bases, and 15 bases lay between the germline ends. CDR3 residues: CASSPAGTVTDTQYF. The CDR3 DNA follows: TGCGCCAGCAGCCCCGCCGGGACTGTCACAGATACGCAGTATTTT.

The chain couples TRBV2 to TRBJ2-4, with unresolved D. Trimming took off 4 bases at V and 0 bases at J, with 4 bases between the two ends. The CDR3 contains 13 residues. CDR1 is SNHLY and CDR2 is FYNNEI in the germline V gene. The chain's CDR3 is CASSVEAKNIQYF. In nucleotides, the CDR3 is TGTGCCAGCAGTGTGGAAGCCAAAAACATTCAGTACTTC.

This clone was found once. CDR3 in DNA: TGCGCCAGCAGCCCAACCCCGAGGGGGGCCCGGTCACCCCTCCACTTT. This codes for CASSPTPRGARSPLHF. V is TRBV4-1 and J is TRBJ1-6, with a tentative D call TRBD1 (6 bases). Germline loops: CDR1 MGHRA, CDR2 YSYEKL. The CDR3 loop spans 16 amino acids. V gave up 4 bases and J gave up 10 bases, with 20 bases separating them.